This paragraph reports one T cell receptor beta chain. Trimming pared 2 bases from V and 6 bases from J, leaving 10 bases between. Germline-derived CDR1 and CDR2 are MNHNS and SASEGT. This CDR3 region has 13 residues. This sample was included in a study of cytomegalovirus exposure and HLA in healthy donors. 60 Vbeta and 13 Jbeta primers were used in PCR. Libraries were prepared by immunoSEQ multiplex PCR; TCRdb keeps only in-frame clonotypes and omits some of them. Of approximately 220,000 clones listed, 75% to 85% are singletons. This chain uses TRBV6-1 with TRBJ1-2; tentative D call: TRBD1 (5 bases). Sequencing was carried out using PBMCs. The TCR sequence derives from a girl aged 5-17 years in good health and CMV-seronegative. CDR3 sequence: CASSENGGNGYTF. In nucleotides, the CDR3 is TGTGCCAGCAGTGAAAACGGGGGAAATGGCTACACCTTC.